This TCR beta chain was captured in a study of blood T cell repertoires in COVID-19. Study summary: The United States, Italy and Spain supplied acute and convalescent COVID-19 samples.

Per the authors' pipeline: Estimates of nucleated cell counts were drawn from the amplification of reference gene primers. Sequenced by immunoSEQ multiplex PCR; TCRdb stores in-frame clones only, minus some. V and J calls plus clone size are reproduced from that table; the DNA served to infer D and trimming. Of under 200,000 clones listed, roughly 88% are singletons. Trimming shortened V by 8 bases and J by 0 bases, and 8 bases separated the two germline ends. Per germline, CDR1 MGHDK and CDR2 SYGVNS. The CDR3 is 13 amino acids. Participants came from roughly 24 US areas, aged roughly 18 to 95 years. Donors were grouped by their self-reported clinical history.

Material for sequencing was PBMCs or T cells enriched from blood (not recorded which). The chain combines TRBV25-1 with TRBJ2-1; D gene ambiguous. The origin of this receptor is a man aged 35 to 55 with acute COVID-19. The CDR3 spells CASQESSYNEQFF. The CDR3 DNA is TGTGCCAGCCAAGAGAGCTCCTACAATGAGCAGTTCTTC.